The rows below give T cell receptor beta chains drawn from one sample of a study of human T cells and chemical hapten exposure. MiXCR was run by TCRdb on the RACE reads, yielding one entry per CDR3 protein. The data hold about 120,000 distinct CDR3 sequences, with approximately 14% observed a single time. Sequencing was performed on whole blood, taken in connection with sensitization to the hapten diphenylcyclopropenone (DPC). These receptors were collected from a man aged 18 to 35 with alopecia areata. Some clones in this sample may be carry-over from other donors' samples. CDR3s leave out the opening cysteine and the closing phenylalanine or tryptophan. The D gene is left open where the match is weak.

D: -; V: TRBV6-5; J: TRBJ2-3; CDR3: ASSYAGTDITDTQY
D: -; V: TRBV5-5; J: TRBJ2-2; CDR3: ASSSRGGENTGELF
D: -; V: TRBV7-2; J: TRBJ1-1; CDR3: ASSLRKNWMLASF
D: TRBD1; V: TRBV9; J: TRBJ1-1; CDR3: ASSRGGPGQAF
D: -; V: TRBV9; J: TRBJ1-2; CDR3: ASSSRTQVSYGYT
D: TRBD2; V: TRBV7-6; J: TRBJ2-3; CDR3: ASSLAWLAGSKTDTQY
D: -; V: TRBV12-3/TRBV12-4; J: TRBJ1-2; CDR3: ASSFRRSRGGYT
D: -; V: TRBV12-5; J: TRBJ1-1; CDR3: ASGLVPGNTEAF
D: -; V: TRBV12-5; J: TRBJ2-4; CDR3: ASGLRVRKNIQY
D: -; V: TRBV2; J: TRBJ2-1; CDR3: ASSLGQVLEQF
D: -; V: TRBV20-1; J: TRBJ2-5; CDR3: SAFPGTQKRETQY
D: TRBD2; V: TRBV19; J: TRBJ2-5; CDR3: ASSIVRGETQY
D: TRBD1; V: TRBV6-6; J: TRBJ2-7; CDR3: ASSYLITGGYEQY
D: TRBD1; V: TRBV11-3; J: TRBJ2-1; CDR3: ASSFGGQGRRDEQF
D: TRBD1; V: TRBV7-2; J: TRBJ1-1; CDR3: ASSLITQDRWNTEAF
D: -; V: TRBV20-1; J: TRBJ1-2; CDR3: SATPTGDGYT
D: -; V: TRBV28; J: TRBJ1-6; CDR3: ASSLPGPIYNSPLH
D: -; V: TRBV7-2; J: TRBJ2-3; CDR3: ASSEGLLITDTQY
D: -; V: TRBV7-2; J: TRBJ2-3; CDR3: ASSWMTRNTDTQY
D: -; V: TRBV11-2; J: TRBJ1-1; CDR3: ASSLGGGGNTEAF
D: -; V: TRBV6-2/TRBV6-3; J: TRBJ1-1; CDR3: ASFGIMNTEAF
D: -; V: TRBV19; J: TRBJ2-5; CDR3: ASSIVSNQETQY
D: -; V: TRBV28; J: TRBJ2-7; CDR3: ASFSGDYEQY
D: TRBD1; V: TRBV20-1; J: TRBJ2-3; CDR3: SAPPLYPGQSSTDTQY
D: -; V: TRBV2; J: TRBJ1-4; CDR3: ASSFPTVGGLF